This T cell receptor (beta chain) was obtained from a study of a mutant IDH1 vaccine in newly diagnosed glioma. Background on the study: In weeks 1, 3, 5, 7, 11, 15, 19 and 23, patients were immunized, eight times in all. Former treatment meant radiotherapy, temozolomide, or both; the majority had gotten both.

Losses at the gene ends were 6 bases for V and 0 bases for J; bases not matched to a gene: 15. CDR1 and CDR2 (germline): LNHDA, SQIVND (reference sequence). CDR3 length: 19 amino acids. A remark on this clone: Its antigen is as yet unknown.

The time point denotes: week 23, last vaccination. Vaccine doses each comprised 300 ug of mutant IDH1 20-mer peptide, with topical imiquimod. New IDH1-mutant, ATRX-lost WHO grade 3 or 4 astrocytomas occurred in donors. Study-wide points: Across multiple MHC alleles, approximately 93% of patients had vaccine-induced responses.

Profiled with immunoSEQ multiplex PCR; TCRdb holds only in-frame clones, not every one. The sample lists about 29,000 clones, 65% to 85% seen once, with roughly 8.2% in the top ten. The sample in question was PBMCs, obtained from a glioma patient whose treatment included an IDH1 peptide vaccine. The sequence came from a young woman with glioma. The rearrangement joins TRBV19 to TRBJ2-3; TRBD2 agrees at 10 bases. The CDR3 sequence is CASRGGGLAERPSTDTQYF. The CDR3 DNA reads TGTGCCAGTAGGGGGGGCGGACTAGCGGAACGCCCTAGCACAGATACGCAGTATTTT.